This T cell receptor beta chain was obtained from a study of blood T cell repertoires in COVID-19. Across the study: Both acute and convalescent COVID-19 samples were obtained from the United States, Italy and Spain. Sources were T cells, B-cell-depleted T cells, or PBMCs; the material itself was cDNA or gDNA.

The CDR3 has 17 amino acids. In the authors' methods: Reference gene primer amplification in the assay estimated nucleated cell counts. Generated by immunoSEQ multiplex PCR, the TCRdb table keeps only in-frame clones and is missing some. D and trimming were read from the DNA, whereas the V and J calls and clone size are those reported in that table. The profile shows around 260,000 clones, over 80% of them singletons. The sample comprised peripheral blood. The TCR was taken from a woman aged 35 to 49 who had recovered from COVID-19. The J gene is TRBJ1-2, the V gene TRBV21-1. TRBV21-1 is designated a pseudogene. Here the CDR3 reads CASSIQARRAANYGYTF. The CDR3 DNA reads TGTGCCAGCAGCATCCAGGCACGGAGGGCCGCGAACTATGGCTACACCTTC.